A selection of T cell receptor beta chains follows, all from one sample in a study of T cells in tumors after PD-1 blockade. Measured with immunoSEQ multiplex PCR; TCRdb has only the in-frame clones, and not every one. The table includes about 59,000 clones, around 77% detected once. Sequencing used PBMCs, obtained before anti-PD-1 treatment. The receptors here all came from a human donor with basal cell carcinoma. The conserved cysteine and the conserved F or W are not part of the CDR3 here. Not all rows give a size; the values are once, few, many and, for expanded clones, a class.

size	V	J	CDR3
once	TRBV12-5	TRBJ2-5	ASGLPPPAGATRVYQETQY
-	TRBV9	TRBJ1-1	ASSPITGTDKEAF
-	TRBV18	TRBJ2-7	ASSPEGISYEQY
-	TRBV9	TRBJ1-2	ASSVGVGQYGYT
few	TRBV7-6	TRBJ1-1	ASSLTTGDTEAF
-	TRBV5-1	TRBJ2-7	ASSLAAWAGAYEQY
-	TRBV3-1/TRBV3-2	TRBJ1-1	ASSPRGVAEAF
-	TRBV4-1	TRBJ1-1	ASSQVHRANTEAF
-	TRBV6-1	TRBJ2-7	ASSEPGYEQY
-	TRBV29-1	TRBJ2-2	SVKREDNTGELF
-	TRBV7-3	TRBJ1-1	ASRSGRGSTEAF
-	TRBV5-1	TRBJ1-6	ASSQQGIGSPLH
-	TRBV6-6	TRBJ2-1	ASSYTGGLNEQF
-	TRBV4-2	TRBJ2-6	ASSRPDGSGANVLT
-	TRBV3-1/TRBV3-2	TRBJ2-4	ASSQDHGNLRKNIQY
few	TRBV6-5	TRBJ1-5	ASSPGGTPVSPQH
-	TRBV11-3	TRBJ2-1	ASSLVVGDPEF
-	TRBV6-4	TRBJ2-1	ASSLDSYNEQF
-	TRBV20-1	TRBJ1-6	SASFGLNSPLH
-	TRBV5-1	TRBJ1-3	ASSLGWGSSGNTIY
-	TRBV27	TRBJ2-1	ASSPSLAGGYKSSYNEQF
-	TRBV7-9	TRBJ2-5	ASSLGQGWETQY
-	TRBV5-1	TRBJ2-3	ASSRGTPHTDTQY
-	TRBV4-1	TRBJ1-6	ASSQETGDYNSPLH
-	TRBV6-1	TRBJ2-5	ASSEFETQY
-	TRBV6-1	TRBJ1-1	ASSVYSGTGGSLNTEAF
-	TRBV7-2	TRBJ1-1	ASSPRGGRYTEAF
once	TRBV7-8	TRBJ1-1	ASSLVFGGVGNTEAF
-	TRBV5-1	TRBJ1-3	ASSLGSGRHSGNTIY
-	TRBV7-3	TRBJ1-1	ASSLGGSTEAF
-	TRBV20-1	TRBJ2-1	SASRNVNEQF
many	TRBV27	TRBJ2-2	ASSPETGAYRELF
-	TRBV21-1	TRBJ1-2	ASSIWGNYGYT
few	TRBV30	TRBJ1-5	AWSDGSNQPQH
once	TRBV6-1	TRBJ1-6	ASSKDRGLWNSPLH
-	TRBV7-9	TRBJ2-3	ASSPGLAGSDTQY
-	TRBV18	TRBJ2-3	ASSPPSRMNTDTQY
few	TRBV30	TRBJ1-5	AWSVIGVNQPQH
-	TRBV29-1	TRBJ1-1	SSKQANTEAF
-	TRBV6-5	TRBJ1-2	ASSYLRGPKT